This TCR beta chain was recovered during a study of beta chain features in type 1 diabetes (dated by TCRdb to the late 2010s). Turning to the overall study: Mean age, gender distribution, total cell number and subset yield were not different between patients and healthy donors. Across all samples, fewer than 110,000,000 sorted cells were examined, and cell number per subset correlated strongly with RNA yield. In the study, TCRB repertoires of sorted circulating CD4+ T cell subsets from recently diagnosed type 1 diabetes patients were compared with those of matched healthy donors. Naive and central memory subsets were obtained from all 28 donors, but regulatory and stem cell-like memory subsets were isolated from only 8 patients and about eight healthy donors. Results the study describes overall, beyond this receptor: Only small numbers of individuals were included in the HLA sub-analyses, which left unresolved whether HLA type had any influence on TCRB rearrangement. A moderate but significant shortening of TCRB CDR3 length was observed in type 1 diabetes patients in all four CD4+ subsets. PCR might favor shorter templates, but patient and control samples were amplified and corrected together, so any skew would affect both groups equally. Fewer insertions and more nucleotide deletions at VDJ recombination sites were observed in patients with type 1 diabetes, implying thymic rearrangement abnormalities. Because cDNA was sequenced instead of genomic DNA, highly expressing activated cells could be over-represented, though the groups showed no difference in activation or CD3 levels. Naive, central memory and regulatory TCRB repertoires appeared more similar among patients than among healthy donors.

A single peripheral blood draw of around 100 mL on average was collected from each donor into heparinised tubes. A BD FACSAria II and a panel including CD45RO, CCR7, CD25, CD127, CD95 and CD27 were used to sort naive, central memory, regulatory and stem cell-like memory CD4+ T cells. A purity above 98% was achieved for all sorted populations. Right away, PBMCs were isolated by Lymphoprep density gradient centrifugation and were stained directly, with no culture step. So that batch effects would be minimized, each experiment stained and sorted samples in pairs, pairing one healthy donor with one patient. The table lists this clone with a few counts. Its antigen remains unidentified. No qualities accompany the bases; no much larger clone lies one base away. From its cysteine to its phenylalanine, the CDR3 spans 15 amino acids. The DNA shown is the 45-base CDR3, in frame from base 1. According to the germline V gene (reference sequence), CDR1 reads SGHNT and CDR2 reads YYREEE. The junction shows trimming of 1 base on V and 11 bases on J, and the gene matches do not reach 10 bases of it.

The entire isolated RNA was reverse transcribed using the High Capacity cDNA Reverse Transcription Kit, and thus expressed TCRB transcripts were sequenced. Deep immunoSEQ sequencing was performed on naive, central memory and regulatory T cell samples, with an average of approximately 4 million total reads per sample. Sorted cells were lysed in RLT buffer and RNA was extracted with DNase-treated RNeasy Micro or Mini kits, depending on cell number. To prevent cross-contamination, every cell subset was processed on its own, while patient and healthy donor samples were processed together. The immunoSEQ multiplex PCR was used to amplify TCRB sequences from cDNA, yielding 87-bp fragments that span the CDR3 region. Sequencing of the amplicons was done on the Illumina HiSeq platform. From the authors' description of their analysis: PCR bias was computationally corrected using synthetic template baselines, reads within Hamming distance 2 were collapsed, and singletons that could not be merged were discarded. Reads were aligned against IMGT to assign V, D and J genes, CDR3 length and insertions or deletions at six rearrangement sites. Within each subset, clonotype counts were normalized to sorted cell number, and only after that were true diversity and Gini coefficients computed with the tcR R package. The overlap coefficient, calculated on TCRB nucleotide sequences, was used to quantify repertoire sharing. TCRdb took this table from immuneACCESS and kept in-frame rearrangements with V and J called. Such tables lack part of the clones; where checked against another copy, unresolved V genes explain under half of the gap, and the rest is unexplained. Clonal size and the V and J genes are those of that table, whereas D and trimming came from the DNA. Across this sample there are under 200,000 clones, with over 7.5% seen only once. The ten largest clonotypes hold less than 0.85% of the sample.

The material sequenced was central memory CD4+ T cells from blood. The receptor was isolated from a man aged 18 to 29 in good health. This chain joins TRBV5-4 to TRBJ1-4, with 8 bases matching TRBD1. The bases are TGTGCCAGCAGCTTGTTTCCGGGACAGGAAGGGAAACTGTTTTTT. It specifies CASSLFPGQEGKLFF.